The clone carrying this TCR beta chain occurred a few times. Its antigen is not known. This record belongs to a study of CD8+ T cells in alopecia areata. Study-level points and caveats: It was observed that many expanded lesional clones persisted in scalp and blood during tofacitinib. Clonality was higher in lesional than normal scalp, especially in alopecia totalis/universalis.

Sequencing templates came from extracted RNA that was reverse transcribed into cDNA. Sequencing was performed with immunoSEQ multiplex PCR; in TCRdb, only in-frame clones are kept and a portion is missing. The table shows some 170,000 clones, with about 61% occurring only once. Treatment described: oral pan-JAK inhibitor, 5-10 mg twice daily. The receptor comes from a human donor with alopecia areata. Source: CD4+ T cells sorted from blood, taken at approximately week 56, from a patient treated with tofacitinib.

The CDR3 protein is CASTAGSSYNEQFF. The CDR3 DNA reads TGTGCCAGCACCGCGGGTAGCTCCTACAATGAGCAGTTCTTC. The J gene is TRBJ2-1, the V gene TRBV2; D perhaps matches TRBD2 (5 bases). Looked up from germline, CDR1 is SNHLY and CDR2 is FYNNEI. This CDR3 is built from 14 residues. With 7 bases removed from V and 0 bases from J, the gap between germline ends came to 10 bases. The full variable domain, with the rest looked up from reference TRBV2 and TRBJ2-1, is EPEVTQTPSHQVTQMGQEVILRCVPISNHLYFYWYRQILGQKVEFLVSFYNNEISEKSEIFDDQFSVERPDGSNFTLKIRSTKLEDSAMYFCASTAGSSYNEQFFGPGTRLTVL.